This T cell receptor (beta chain) was sequenced during a study of T cells in tuberculosis (dated by TCRdb to the late 2010s). Regarding the research as a whole: To characterize T cells specific for the mycobacterial lipid antigen glucose monomycolate (GMM), the study used CD1B tetramers together with high-throughput TCR immunosequencing. General conclusions and limits of the study: T cells that bind the CD1B-GMM tetramer with low affinity may have been missed by the stringent sort gate.

Thawed, overnight-rested PBMC were stained with GMM-loaded CD1B tetramer, a Live/Dead dye and anti-CD3, then sorted on a FACS Aria II. C32 glucose monomycolate purified from Rhodococcus equi was loaded onto CD1B tetramers. PBMC used for tetramer sorting had been depleted of CD14-expressing monocytes for a separate study before cryopreservation. From each donor, approximately 100,000 tetramer-negative cells were also sorted and analyzed side by side with the tetramer-positive cells. Antigen-specific T cells were sorted from several healthy South African adults using GMM-loaded CD1B tetramers. Concerning this clone: No much larger clonotype is one base removed from it; base qualities were not supplied.

Because TCR-alpha and TCR-beta chains were sequenced unpaired, no information on chain pairing was available. The immunoSEQ multiplex PCR assay was used to generate TCR libraries, with TCR-beta and/or TCR-alpha/delta assays applied to each sample. The amplified TCR libraries were sequenced using the Illumina high-throughput platform. In the authors' own workflow: Clustering and dimensionality reduction relied on pairwise TCRdist distances among GMM-specific receptors from T cells that were either sorted ex vivo or expanded in vitro. Sequence motifs, defined by gene usage and CDR3 content, were tested for enrichment in tetramer-positive compared with tetramer-negative populations. In its TCRdb copy, this immuneACCESS table keeps in-frame sequences only and misses some clones. Where compared with another copy, unresolved V genes explain less than half of these, and the others have no known cause. The DNA was the basis for D and trimming; V, J and clone size are from that table. In this sample the table shows 55,000 to 65,000 clones, 81% of which occur a single time. The ten biggest clones cover 9.5% to 15% of the sample.

Trimming takes 6 bases off V and 5 bases off J; junction bases not matched to a gene: 3. From a lookup of the germline V gene, CDR1 and CDR2 are SGHVS and FNYEAQ. The CDR3 spans 13 residues, from the cysteine through the phenylalanine. The read is trimmed to its CDR3 DNA, 39 bases read in frame from base 1. The chain employs TRBV7-6 and TRBJ1-1; 10 bases in between match TRBD1. Sequenced input: CD1b-GMM tetramer-negative cells sorted from PBMCs. Read against the paper, the sample's cell subset or site label means: T cells not binding CD1B-GMM tetramer, sorted from same donor. The sequence came from an adult woman with latent tuberculosis. The CDR3: CASSLDRGTEAFF. The DNA is TGTGCCAGCAGTTTGGACAGGGGGACTGAAGCTTTCTTT.